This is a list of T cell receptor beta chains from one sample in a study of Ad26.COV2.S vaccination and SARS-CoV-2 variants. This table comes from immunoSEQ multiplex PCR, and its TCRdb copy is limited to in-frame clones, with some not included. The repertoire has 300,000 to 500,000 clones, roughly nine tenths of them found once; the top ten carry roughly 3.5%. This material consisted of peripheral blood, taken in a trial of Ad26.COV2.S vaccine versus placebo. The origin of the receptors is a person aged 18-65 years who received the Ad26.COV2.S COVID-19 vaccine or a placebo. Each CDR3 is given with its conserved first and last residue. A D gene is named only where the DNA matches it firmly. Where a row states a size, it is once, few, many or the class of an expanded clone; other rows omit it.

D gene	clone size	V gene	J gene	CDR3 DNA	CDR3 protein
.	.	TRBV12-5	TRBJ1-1	TGTGCTAGTGGTTTGGCGATGGATGAAGCTTTCTTT	CASGLAMDEAFF
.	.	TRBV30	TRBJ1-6	TGTGCCTGGAGTCCAACAGGGTATAATTCACCCCTCCACTTT	CAWSPTGYNSPLHF
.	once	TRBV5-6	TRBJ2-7	TGTGCCAGCGGTTTACAGGGCGGTTCCTACGAGCAGTACTTC	CASGLQGGSYEQYF
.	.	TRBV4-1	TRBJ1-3	TGCGCCAGCAGCCAAGATCCTCGGTCGGGGAACACCATATATTTT	CASSQDPRSGNTIYF
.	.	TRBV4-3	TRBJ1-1	TGCGCCAGCAGCCAAGAAAGTCCTCCCTGGAACACTGAAGCTTTCTTT	CASSQESPPWNTEAFF
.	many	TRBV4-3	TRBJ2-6	TGCGCCAGCAGCCAAGAGGAGGGGTCTGGGGCCAACGTCCTGACTTTC	CASSQEEGSGANVLTF
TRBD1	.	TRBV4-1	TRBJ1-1	TGCGCCAGCAGCCAACCTGGACAGGGACGGGGCACTGAAGCTTTCTTT	CASSQPGQGRGTEAFF
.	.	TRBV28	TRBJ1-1	TGTGCCAGCAGTTTTTCTCTAGGAGGCACGAACACTGAAGCTTTCTTT	CASSFSLGGTNTEAFF
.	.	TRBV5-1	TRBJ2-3	TGCGCCAGCAGCTTCCAGGGACGGGATACGCAGTATTTT	CASSFQGRDTQYF
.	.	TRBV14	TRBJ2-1	TGTGCCAGCAGCCAAGTTCAGGGCCTAGTAGATGAGCAGTTCTTC	CASSQVQGLVDEQFF
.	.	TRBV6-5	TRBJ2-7	TGTGCCAGCACCGAAGAGGGGAGGCGGTACTTC	CASTEEGRRYF
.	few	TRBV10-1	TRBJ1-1	TGCGCCAGAGGATATGGGTGGAACACTGAAGCTTTCTTT	CARGYGWNTEAFF
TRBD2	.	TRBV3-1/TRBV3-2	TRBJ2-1	TGTGCCAGCAGCCAAGATACTAGCGGGGGCAATGAGCAGTTCTTC	CASSQDTSGGNEQFF
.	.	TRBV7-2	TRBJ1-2	TGTGCCAGCAGCTTTTCGGAAGCTAACTATGGCTACACCTTC	CASSFSEANYGYTF
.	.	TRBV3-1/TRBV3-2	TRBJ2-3	TGTGCCAGCAGCCCGACTAGGGCAGATACGCAGTATTTT	CASSPTRADTQYF
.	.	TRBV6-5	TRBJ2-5	TGTGCCAGCAGTTACGTCGGGACAACCGAGACCCAGTACTTC	CASSYVGTTETQYF
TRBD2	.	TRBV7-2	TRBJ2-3	TGTGCCAGCAGCTTCGCTTATTTCAGGAGCGGGGAGTTCACAGATACGCAGTATTTT	CASSFAYFRSGEFTDTQYF
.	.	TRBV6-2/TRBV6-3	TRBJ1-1	TGTGCCAGCAGTTACTCGAACCCGCCAAAATTGCCCATGAACACTGAAGCTTTCTTT	CASSYSNPPKLPMNTEAFF
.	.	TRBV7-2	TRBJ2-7	TGTGCCAGCAGCTTAGTGCTGGGGGGCTACGAGCAGTACTTC	CASSLVLGGYEQYF
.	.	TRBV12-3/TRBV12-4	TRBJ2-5	TGTGCCAGCAGTCAGACTAGGTGGGAGACCCAGTACTTC	CASSQTRWETQYF
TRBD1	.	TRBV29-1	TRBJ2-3	TGCAGCGGAGCCGGGACAGGGGGAAATACGCAGTATTTT	CSGAGTGGNTQYF
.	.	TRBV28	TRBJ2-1	TGTGCCAGCAGCCTTTTTCGGTCTTACAATGAGCAGTTCTTC	CASSLFRSYNEQFF
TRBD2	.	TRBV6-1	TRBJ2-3	TGTGCCAGCAGTGAGTCGGGACTAGCAAGGGATACGCAGTATTTT	CASSESGLARDTQYF
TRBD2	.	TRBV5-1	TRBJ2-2	TGCGCCAGCAGCTTGGATAGCGGGGGTTACACCGGGGAGCTGTTTTTT	CASSLDSGGYTGELFF
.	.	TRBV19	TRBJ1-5	TGTGCCAGTAGTATATGGGGGGACGGCAATCAGCCCCAGCATTTT	CASSIWGDGNQPQHF
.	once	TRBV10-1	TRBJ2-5	TGCGCCAGCAGTCTTCAGGGAGAAGAGACCCAGTACTTC	CASSLQGEETQYF
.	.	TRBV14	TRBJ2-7	TGTGCCAGCAGCCAAGGCTTCGAGAAGCCCACCTACGAGCAGTACTTC	CASSQGFEKPTYEQYF
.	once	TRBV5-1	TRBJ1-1	TGCGCCAGCAGCTTCCCCCGGGGCGCCGGTGGGGCTTTCTTT	CASSFPRGAGGAFF
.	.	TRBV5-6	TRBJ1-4	TGTGCCAGCAGCTTCACTGACGAAAAACTGTTTTTT	CASSFTDEKLFF
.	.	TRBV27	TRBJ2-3	TGTGCCAGCAGCCTCACACCGAACACAGATACGCAGTATTTT	CASSLTPNTDTQYF
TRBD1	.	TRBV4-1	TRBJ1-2	TGCGCCAGCAGCCAAACGTTGGGACAGACTTATTTCAGCTACACCTTC	CASSQTLGQTYFSYTF
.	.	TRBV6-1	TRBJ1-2	TGTGCCAGCAGTGAAGACAGGAACTATGGCTACACCTTC	CASSEDRNYGYTF
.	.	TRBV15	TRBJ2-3	TGTGCCACCAGCACTGACCAGCGAGATACGCAGTATTTT	CATSTDQRDTQYF
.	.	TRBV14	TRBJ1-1	TGTGCCAGCAGCCAAGACAGGAGCAACACTGAAGCTTTCTTT	CASSQDRSNTEAFF
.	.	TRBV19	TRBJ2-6	TGTGCCAGTAGTGGCTCGAGGAACTCTGGGGCCAACGTCCTGACTTTC	CASSGSRNSGANVLTF
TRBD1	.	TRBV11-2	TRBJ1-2	TGTGCCAGCAGCCCTCGGACAGGGCCTGCTGGCTACACCTTC	CASSPRTGPAGYTF
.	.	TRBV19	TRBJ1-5	TGTGCCAGTAGTATAGACGGGGGTAGACAGCCCCAGCATTTT	CASSIDGGRQPQHF
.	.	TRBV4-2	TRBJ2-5	TGTGCCAGCAGCCAAGAGACCGGTTACCAAGAGACCCAGTACTTC	CASSQETGYQETQYF
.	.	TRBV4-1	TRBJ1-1	TGCGCCAGCAGCCAAGCGCCAAGGGACGGCGGGACTTTCTTT	CASSQAPRDGGTFF
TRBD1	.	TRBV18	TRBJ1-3	TGTGCCAGCTCACCAGCAGCCGGGACAGGTGGAAACACCATATATTTT	CASSPAAGTGGNTIYF
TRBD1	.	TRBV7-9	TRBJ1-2	TGTGCCAGCAGCTTACAGACAGGGGCCTCGCGATATGGCTACACCTTC	CASSLQTGASRYGYTF
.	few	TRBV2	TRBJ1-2	TGTGCCACCGCTGAACAAGGAGGGCCGCGGGGCTACACCTTC	CATAEQGGPRGYTF
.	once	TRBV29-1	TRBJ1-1	TGCAGCGTTGTAGGGTCAGGGCTTCTGCGCAACACTGAAGCTTTCTTT	CSVVGSGLLRNTEAFF
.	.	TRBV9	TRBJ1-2	TGTGCCAGCAGCTCAGGGGTTGGCTACACCTTC	CASSSGVGYTF
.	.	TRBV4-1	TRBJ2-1	TGCGCCAGCAGCCCTCCCGGGACAAAGGCCTACAATGAGCAGTTCTTC	CASSPPGTKAYNEQFF
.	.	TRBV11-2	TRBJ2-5	TGTGCCAGCAGCTCCGTATACAGGGATGGGGAGACCCAGTACTTC	CASSSVYRDGETQYF
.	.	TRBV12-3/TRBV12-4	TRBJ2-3	TGTGCCAGCAGTTTAGGGACAGATACGCAGTATTTT	CASSLGTDTQYF
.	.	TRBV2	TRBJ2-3	TGTGCCAGCTCCCGGGTAGGCGGCATAGATACGCAGTATTTT	CASSRVGGIDTQYF
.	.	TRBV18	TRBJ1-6	TGTGCCAGCTCACTGGACAACCCGAGCTCCTATAATTCACCCCTCCACTTT	CASSLDNPSSYNSPLHF
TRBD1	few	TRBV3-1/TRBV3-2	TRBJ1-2	TGTGCCAGCAGCCAGGTGTCCGAGGGGGCAGGAGCTAAAGGCTACACCTTC	CASSQVSEGAGAKGYTF
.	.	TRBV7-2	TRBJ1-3	TGTGCCAGCAGCCCGGCCGGACAGAATACTGGAAACACCATATATTTT	CASSPAGQNTGNTIYF
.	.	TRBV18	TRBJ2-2	TGTGCCAGCTCACCCATTGACACCGGGGAGCTGTTTTTT	CASSPIDTGELFF
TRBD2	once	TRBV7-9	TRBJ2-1	TGTGCCAGCAGCTCACCTAGCGGTAATTACAATGAGCAGTTCTTC	CASSSPSGNYNEQFF
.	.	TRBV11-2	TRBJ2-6	TGTGCCAGCAGCACCCGTGGGGCCAACGTCCTGACTTTC	CASSTRGANVLTF
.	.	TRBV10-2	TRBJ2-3	TGCGCCAGCAAGATGGGGTACGAGGATACGCAGTATTTT	CASKMGYEDTQYF
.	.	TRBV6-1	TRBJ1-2	TGTGCCAGCAGTGAAGGGCAGGCTTATGGCTACACCTTC	CASSEGQAYGYTF